Sequencing of this T cell receptor (beta chain) was carried out in a study of T cells in Graves' hyperthyroidism and ophthalmopathy. About the research overall: Peripheral blood was taken when the disease was first diagnosed, before any treatment began.

Only a few counts were recorded for this clonotype. Its antigen remains unknown. From RNA transcripts, TCR beta CDR3 regions were amplified. Carried out on the TCR CDR3, a first-round RT-PCR used the HTBI primer set. TCRdb reprocessed the multiplex PCR reads with MiXCR, giving one entry per CDR3 protein. The sample lists hundreds of thousands of distinct CDR3 sequences, roughly 13% occurring once. The CDR3 spans 15 residues. Germline CDR1 reads LNHDA; CDR2 reads SQIVND (reference sequence). V was shortened by 7 bases and J by 7 bases, with 19 bases between the two germline ends. Study-wide findings and caveats: With a median lead of approximately 6.4 months before onset, the model predicted ophthalmopathy. Among clonotypes expanded in thyroid above 0.001, most were also found in blood.

Material for sequencing was blood. The TCR comes from a woman in her late teens or twenties with Graves' hyperthyroidism. The rearrangement uses TRBV19 and TRBJ1-4; the D gene is possibly TRBD1 (5 bases). This CDR3 reads CASTPPGLQGEKLFF. The CDR3 coding sequence is TGTGCCAGTACCCCTCCCGGTCTCCAGGGTGAAAAACTGTTTTTT.